This T cell receptor (beta chain) is drawn from a study of blood T cell repertoires in COVID-19. The wider study: The origin of the acute and convalescent COVID-19 samples was the United States, Italy and Spain.

Donors in Cohort 3 who had recovered were those with two negative PCRs, healthcare professional clearance, or resolution of their symptoms. Assay used: immunoSEQ multiplex PCR; TCRdb lists only in-frame clones, some missing. The sample yields about 200,000 clones, 89% seen once. This TCR came from a woman aged 18 to 35 who had recovered from COVID-19. The sequenced sample consisted of PBMCs or T cells enriched from blood (not recorded which).

Here the CDR3 reads CASSQGTGVNTIYF. DNA for the CDR3: TGTGCCAGCAGCCAAGGCACAGGGGTAAACACCATATATTTT. The chain carries TRBV3-1 (or the pseudogene TRBV3-2) and TRBJ1-3; 7 bases agree with TRBD1. The CDR3 length is 14 residues. CDR1 is LGHDT, CDR2 YNNKEL, per germline (reference sequence). J was trimmed by 6 bases and V by 1 base; bases with no gene match: 3.